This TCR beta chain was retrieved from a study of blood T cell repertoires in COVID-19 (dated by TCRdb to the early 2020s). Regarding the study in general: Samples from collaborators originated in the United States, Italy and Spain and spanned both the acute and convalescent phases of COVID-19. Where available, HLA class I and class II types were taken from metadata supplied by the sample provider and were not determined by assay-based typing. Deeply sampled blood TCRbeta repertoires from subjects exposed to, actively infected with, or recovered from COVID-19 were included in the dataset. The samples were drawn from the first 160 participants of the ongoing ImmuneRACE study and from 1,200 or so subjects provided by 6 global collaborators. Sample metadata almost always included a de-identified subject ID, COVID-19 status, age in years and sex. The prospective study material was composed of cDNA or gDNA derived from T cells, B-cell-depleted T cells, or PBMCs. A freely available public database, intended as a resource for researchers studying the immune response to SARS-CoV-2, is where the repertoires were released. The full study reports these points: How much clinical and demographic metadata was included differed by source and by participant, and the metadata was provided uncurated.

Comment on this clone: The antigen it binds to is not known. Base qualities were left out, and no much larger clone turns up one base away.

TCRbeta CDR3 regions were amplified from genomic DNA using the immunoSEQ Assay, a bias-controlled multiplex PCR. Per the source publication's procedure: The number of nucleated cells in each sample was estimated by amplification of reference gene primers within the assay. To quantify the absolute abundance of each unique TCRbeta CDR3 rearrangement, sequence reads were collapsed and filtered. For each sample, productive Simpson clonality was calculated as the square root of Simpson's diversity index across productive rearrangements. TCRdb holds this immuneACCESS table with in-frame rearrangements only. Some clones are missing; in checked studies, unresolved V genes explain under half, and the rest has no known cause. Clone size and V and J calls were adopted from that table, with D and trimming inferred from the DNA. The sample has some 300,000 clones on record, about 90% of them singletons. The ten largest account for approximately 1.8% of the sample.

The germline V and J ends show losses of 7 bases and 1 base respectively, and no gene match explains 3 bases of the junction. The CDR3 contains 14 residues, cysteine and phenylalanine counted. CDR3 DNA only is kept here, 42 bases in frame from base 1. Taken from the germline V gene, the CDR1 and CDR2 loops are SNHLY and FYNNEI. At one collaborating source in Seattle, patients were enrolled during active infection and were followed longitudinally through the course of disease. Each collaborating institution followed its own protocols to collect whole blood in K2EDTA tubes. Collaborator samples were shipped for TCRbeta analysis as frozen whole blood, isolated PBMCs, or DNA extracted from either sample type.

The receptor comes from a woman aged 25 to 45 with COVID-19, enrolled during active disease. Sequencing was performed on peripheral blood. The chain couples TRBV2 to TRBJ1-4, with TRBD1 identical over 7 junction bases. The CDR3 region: CASNRGQTNEKLFF. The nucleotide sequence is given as TGTGCCAGCAATAGGGGGCAAACTAATGAAAAACTGTTTTTT.